This TCR beta chain derives from a study of T cell clones after liver transplantation. About the study: HCV positivity affected three of eight recipients; the rest lacked autoimmune or viral indications.

CDR1 is MNHEY, CDR2 SMNVEV, per germline (reference sequence). This CDR3 contains 14 residues. V shed 4 bases and J shed 0 bases, with 7 bases lying between them. Clones were sequenced by immunoSEQ multiplex PCR, and TCRdb holds only the in-frame ones, with some missing. Counted here are about 99,000 clones, roughly 80% occurring once; the ten biggest clones make up 0.85% to 1%. In this sample, this clone turned up once. The clonotype was recovered from a human donor who received a liver transplant. The sample consisted of CD4+ T cells from blood, taken before liver transplant. V and J are TRBV27 and TRBJ2-1; weak D call: TRBD2 (5 bases). The DNA of the CDR3 is TGTGCCAGCAGTTGGACTGCCTCCTACAATGAGCAGTTCTTC. Translated: CASSWTASYNEQFF.